The 19 T cell receptor beta chains listed next were all sequenced from one sample in a study of cytomegalovirus exposure and HLA in healthy donors. The PCR contained 60 Vbeta and 13 Jbeta primers. The table came from immunoSEQ multiplex PCR; TCRdb's copy has only in-frame clones and leaves some out. The sample lists some 150,000 clones, 70% occurring once. Sequencing was done on a sample of PBMCs. These receptors originate from an older woman in good health and CMV-seropositive.

The genes are TRBV28 and TRBJ1-5; a weak D match, TRBD1 (5 bases). The CDR3 extends over 17 amino acids. Deletions cut 6 bases from V and 6 bases from J, with 24 bases between. Germline V gene sequence: CDR1 MDHEN, CDR2 SYDVKM. The CDR3 DNA follows: TGTGCCAGCAGCCTCCCCTCAGGGCAGGGCTCGACTCAGCCCCAGCATTTT. It codes for CASSLPSGQGSTQPQHF. Full variable domain (rest looked up from reference TRBV28 and TRBJ1-5): DVKVTQSSRYLVKRTGEKVFLECVQDMDHENMFWYRQDPGLGLRLIYFSYDVKMKEKGDIPEGYSVSREKKERFSLILESASTNQTSMYLCASSLPSGQGSTQPQHFGDGTRLSIL.

The V gene is TRBV2, the J gene TRBJ2-1, with 7 bases that match TRBD2. The CDR3 consists of 17 residues. Germline assignment: CDR1 SNHLY and CDR2 FYNNEI. Trimming at V came to 1 base and at J to 0 bases, leaving 6 bases not matched to a gene. The CDR3 nucleotides read TGTGCCAGCAGTGAAGGAAGCGGGGTAAGCTCCTACAATGAGCAGTTCTTC. Translated: CASSEGSGVSSYNEQFF. The full variable domain, its missing parts supplied by reference TRBV2 and TRBJ2-1, is EPEVTQTPSHQVTQMGQEVILRCVPISNHLYFYWYRQILGQKVEFLVSFYNNEISEKSEIFDDQFSVERPDGSNFTLKIRSTKLEDSAMYFCASSEGSGVSSYNEQFFGPGTRLTVL.

V gene TRBV29-1 combines with J gene TRBJ1-1, with TRBD1 identical over 9 bases. Trimming at V came to 7 bases and at J to 5 bases, leaving 8 bases not matched to a gene. The germline CDR1 and CDR2 sequences are SQVTM and ANQGSEA. The CDR3 sequence is 13 residues long. The CDR3 sequence: CSGSQGAATEAFF. In DNA, the CDR3 is TGCAGCGGATCACAGGGGGCGGCTACTGAAGCTTTCTTT. Supplemented by reference TRBV29-1 and TRBJ1-1, the full variable domain reads SAVISQKPSRDICQRGTSLTIQCQVDSQVTMMFWYRQQPGQSLTLIATANQGSEATYESGFVIDKFPISRPNLTFSTLTVSNMSPEDSSIYLCSGSQGAATEAFFGQGTRLTVV.

This clone was recorded a few times. The chain recombines TRBV2 with TRBJ1-2; possible D gene TRBD1, 6 bases. The germline V gene has CDR1 SNHLY and CDR2 FYNNEI. Between the trimmed V and J ends, which lost 0 bases and 8 bases, there was a span of 13 bases. The CDR3 has 14 residues. The CDR3 nucleotides read TGTGCCAGCAGTGAAGCGCGGGGGCTAGGGGGCTACACCTTC. Encoded protein: CASSEARGLGGYTF.

The V call is TRBV2, the J call TRBJ2-5; 8 nucleotides align to TRBD1. Germline V gives CDR1 SNHLY, CDR2 FYNNEI. Trimming took 7 bases from V and 5 from J; bases not matched to a gene: 6. The CDR3 extends over 13 amino acids. The CDR3 protein is CASKGRGPETQYF. The CDR3 coding sequence is TGTGCCAGCAAGGGCAGGGGGCCGGAGACCCAGTACTTC.

The rearrangement joins TRBV19 to TRBJ1-5, with D perhaps matching TRBD1 (5 bases). CDR3 length: 15 amino acids. Trimming removed 3 bases at V and 7 bases at J, with 16 bases between. Germline V gives CDR1 LNHDA, CDR2 SQIVND (reference sequence). CDR3 region: CASSILGGGKQPQHF. DNA for the CDR3: TGTGCCAGTAGTATCCTTGGGGGAGGGAAGCAGCCCCAGCATTTT.

This chain uses TRBV28 with TRBJ1-1, with no clear D. CDR1 and CDR2 (germline): MDHEN, SYDVKM. The CDR3 has 12 amino acids. DNA for the CDR3: TGTGCAGCGGGCGGTTTGAACACTGAAGCTTTCTTT. It yields the protein CAAGGLNTEAFF.

The gene calls are TRBV6-1 and TRBJ2-7, with D possibly being TRBD2 (6 bases). Germline V gene lookup returns CDR1 MNHNS and CDR2 SASEGT. The CDR3 is 14 residues long. V was cut by 2 bases and J by 6 bases, with 14 bases left in between. For the CDR3, the DNA is TGTGCCAGCAGTGAATGGAGGGGCCCAATCGAGCAGTACTTC. Residues: CASSEWRGPIEQYF.

V gene TRBV19 combines with J gene TRBJ2-5, with D tentatively TRBD1 (6 bases). This CDR3 is built from 15 residues. The V gene's germline CDR1 is LNHDA and CDR2 SQIVND (reference sequence). V was clipped by 8 bases and J by 4 bases, with 20 bases between them. The CDR3: CASGWSRGMIETQYF. The CDR3, as DNA: TGTGCCAGTGGATGGTCGAGGGGGATGATAGAGACCCAGTACTTC.

The CDR3 here is CASSVDTGANTEAFF. The CDR3 DNA is TGTGCCAGCAGCGTAGATACAGGGGCGAACACTGAAGCTTTCTTT. J is TRBJ1-1 and V is TRBV9; 7 bases map to TRBD1. J was trimmed by 1 base and V by 0 bases; bases with no gene match: 3. CDR3 length: 15 residues. Looked up from germline, CDR1 is SGDLS and CDR2 is YYNGEE.

The chain couples TRBV18 to TRBJ2-3, with 8 bases aligning to TRBD2. The CDR3 is 16 amino acids. Trimming cost V 1 base and J 3 bases; bases outside gene matches: 6. Per the germline V gene, CDR1 is KGHSH and CDR2 is LQKENI. CDR3 in DNA: TGTGCCAGCTCACCACGCGCTAGCGGGTTGACAGATACGCAGTATTTT. Protein product: CASSPRASGLTDTQYF. The full variable domain, with the rest looked up from reference TRBV18 and TRBJ2-3, is NAGVMQNPRHLVRRRGQEARLRCSPMKGHSHVYWYRQLPEEGLKFMVYLQKENIIDESGMPKERFSAEFPKEGPSILRIQQVVRGDSAAYFCASSPRASGLTDTQYFGPGTRLTVL.

Concerning this clone itself: Other DNA sequences of this sample code for an identical CDR3. This sequence joins TRBV7-3 and TRBJ2-1, with a possible D match to TRBD2 (5 bases). The CDR3 has 15 residues. Germline CDR1 is SGHTA and CDR2 is FQGTGA. V gave up 0 bases and J gave up 4 bases, with 10 bases separating them. CDR3 in amino acids: CASSLTLAEYNEQFF. As DNA, the CDR3 is TGTGCCAGCAGCTTAACGCTAGCCGAATACAATGAGCAGTTCTTC.

The rearrangement uses TRBV14 and TRBJ1-1; tentatively, D is TRBD1 (6 bases). V was clipped by 4 bases and J by 4 bases, with 16 bases between them. This CDR3 spans 15 amino acids. Germline loops: CDR1 SGHDN, CDR2 FVKESK. Here the CDR3 DNA reads TGTGCCAGCAGCCGGCGGGCAGGGACACGCACTGAAGCTTTCTTT. Translation: CASSRRAGTRTEAFF.

This clone was detected only a few times. This chain joins TRBV6-5 and TRBJ1-2; the match to TRBD1 covers 8 bases. This CDR3 region has 13 residues. V lost 4 bases, J lost 8 bases, and 6 bases stayed unmatched. Germline values: CDR1 MNHEY, CDR2 SVGAGI. The CDR3 DNA reads TGTGCCAGCAGTTCACGGACAGGGCGGGGCTACACCTTC. Translation: CASSSRTGRGYTF.

This clone was seen just once. The chain carries TRBV7-9 and TRBJ1-1, with TRBD1 as a possible D gene (6 bases). The CDR3 contains 15 residues. Germline V gene lookup returns CDR1 SEHNR and CDR2 FQNEAQ (reference sequence). With 1 base removed from V and 0 bases from J, the gap between germline ends came to 9 bases. The DNA of the CDR3 is TGTGCCAGCAGCTTAGGACAGGTACTGAACACTGAAGCTTTCTTT. This gives the protein CASSLGQVLNTEAFF.

The DNA of the CDR3 is TGCAGCGGTAGCGGGAGTAACACCGGGGAGCTGTTTTTT. This translates into CSGSGSNTGELFF. The V call is TRBV29-1, the J call TRBJ2-2; 9 bases are a match to TRBD2. V shed 7 bases, J shed 2 bases, and the junction held 2 bases outside the gene matches. Germline loops: CDR1 SQVTM, CDR2 ANQGSEA. The CDR3 is 13 residues long.

The genes are TRBV30 and TRBJ2-3; TRBD1 matches at 7 bases. This CDR3 is built from 15 residues. Per the germline V gene, CDR1 is GTSNPN and CDR2 is SVGIG (reference sequence). V shed 7 bases, J shed 0 bases, and the junction held 10 bases outside the gene matches. CDR3 in amino acids: CASLPGQLSTDTQYF. DNA of the CDR3: TGTGCCTCTCTACCGGGACAGTTAAGCACAGATACGCAGTATTTT.

J is TRBJ1-2 and V is TRBV5-1; maybe TRBD1 (6 bases). The V end lost 1 base, the J end lost 4 bases, and 14 bases lay between the germline ends. The CDR3 loop spans 15 amino acids. Germline V gene sequence: CDR1 SGHRS, CDR2 YFSETQ. The CDR3 DNA reads TGCGCCAGCAGCTTGCGGACAGACCTTCCCTATGGCTACACCTTC. Protein product: CASSLRTDLPYGYTF.

The chain is built from TRBV5-4 and TRBJ2-4; TRBD2 matches at 9 bases. Unmatched junction bases numbered 5, after V lost 0 bases and J lost 7 bases. In germline, CDR1 is SGHNT, CDR2 YYREEE (reference sequence). The CDR3 is 15 amino acids. The CDR3 nucleotides are TGTGCCAGCAGCTTGGCCGCGGCGGGAGGGAACATTCAGTACTTC. It yields the protein CASSLAAAGGNIQYF.